This TCR beta chain emerged from a study of cytomegalovirus exposure and HLA in healthy donors. Study background: Earlier findings included about 120 million unique TCR beta sequences obtained from 150 million to 200 million T cells.

Germline loops: CDR1 MNHEY, CDR2 SVGAGI. The V and J ends lost 2 bases and 6 bases, in that order; junction bases with no gene match: 12. This CDR3 has 16 amino acids. PCR was performed using 60 Vbeta and 13 Jbeta primers. Produced via immunoSEQ multiplex PCR; TCRdb's table is partial and in-frame only. The data contain some 100,000 clones, over 70% of them seen just once; the ten biggest clones take up roughly 1.2%. In regard to this clone: The antigen remains undetermined.

Overall study findings and caveats: Using a false discovery rate of 0.05, a later analysis showed that 16,951 TCR beta sequences were associated with HLA alleles. The authors later found most CMV-associated TCR beta chains appeared HLA-restricted. Presence/absence analyses took donor sequencing depth as roughly uniform.

Sequences were obtained from PBMCs. The chain links TRBV6-5 to TRBJ1-2, with 7 nucleotides matching TRBD1. This sequence was found in a girl aged 2 to 9 in good health and CMV-seropositive. CDR3 sequence reads: CASSYISSGQRDGYTF. In DNA form, the CDR3 reads TGTGCCAGCAGTTACATTAGTTCGGGACAGAGAGATGGCTACACCTTC.